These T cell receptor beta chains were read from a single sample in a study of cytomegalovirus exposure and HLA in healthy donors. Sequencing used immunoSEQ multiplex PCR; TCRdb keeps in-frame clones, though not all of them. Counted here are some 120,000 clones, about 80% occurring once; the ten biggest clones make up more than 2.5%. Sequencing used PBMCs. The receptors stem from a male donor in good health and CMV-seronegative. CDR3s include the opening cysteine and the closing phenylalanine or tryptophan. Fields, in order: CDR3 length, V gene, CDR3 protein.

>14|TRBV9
CASSAGGKNTEAFF
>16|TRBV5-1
CASSLGASVAQETQYF
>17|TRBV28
CASSPLGGGPSYTEAFF
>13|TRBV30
CAWRGTAYNEQFF
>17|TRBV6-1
CASSEGRDRVMNTEAFF
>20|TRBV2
CASSPLDRGLTSSYNSPLHF
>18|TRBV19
CASSPTRGGKLSTGELFF
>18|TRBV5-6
CASSDGLAGVSSTDTQYF
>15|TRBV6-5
CASSPGTGELYEQYF
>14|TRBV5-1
CASSLNRDNSPLHF
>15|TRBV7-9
CASSPTPQGWDSQYF
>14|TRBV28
CASTLPGQGFEQYF
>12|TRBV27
CASSSGAYEQYF
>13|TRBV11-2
CASSLEQGYEQYF
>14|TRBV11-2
CASSRGGGAAEQYF
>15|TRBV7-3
CASSLYGTGTDTQYF
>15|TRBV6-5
CASSYAPGQHYEQYF
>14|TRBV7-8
CASSWASSRYEQYF
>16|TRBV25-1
CASSYRGLAGDNEQFF
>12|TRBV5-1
CASSIKDRGQFF
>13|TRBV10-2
CASTREGSYGYTF
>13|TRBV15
CATSRGENYGYTF
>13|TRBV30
CAWSVGTVYGYTF
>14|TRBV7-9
CASSLVTGLETQYF
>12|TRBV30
CAWSEPNTEAFF
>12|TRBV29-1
CSVEDRNTEAFF
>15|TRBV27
CASSLKPTPPNEQYF
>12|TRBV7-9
CAGNKGNEKLFF
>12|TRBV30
CAWGTSGETQYF
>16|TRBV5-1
CASSLAVSSGANVLTF
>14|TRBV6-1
CASSEAGGNTEAFF